Listed here are 18 T cell receptor beta chains from one sample, sequenced in a study of cytomegalovirus exposure and HLA in healthy donors. This PCR relied on a set of 60 Vbeta primers and 13 Jbeta primers. Method: immunoSEQ multiplex PCR; TCRdb's copy keeps in-frame clones and lacks some. The sample includes 160,000 or so clones, around three quarters of them seen just once. The material sequenced was PBMCs. The receptors were gathered from a man aged 30 to 39 in good health and CMV-seropositive.

This chain connects TRBV28 to TRBJ2-7, with TRBD1 as a possible D gene (6 bases). Looked up from germline, CDR1 is MDHEN and CDR2 is SYDVKM. The CDR3 consists of 13 residues. V lost 6 bases and J lost 0, with 9 bases in between. The CDR3 DNA is TGTGCCAGCAGAAGACAGGACTCCTACGAGCAGTACTTC. Its protein is CASRRQDSYEQYF.

The gene calls are TRBV7-2 and TRBJ2-5, with D hard to call. CDR3 length: 11 residues. The V and J ends lost 3 bases and 7 bases respectively, with 6 bases between them. In germline, CDR1 is SGHTA, CDR2 FQGNSA. The CDR3, as DNA: TGTGCCAGCAGCTTCGGGTTGACCCAGTACTTC. Residues: CASSFGLTQYF.

The genes are TRBV28 and TRBJ2-1; TRBD2 matches at 8 bases. Looked up from germline, CDR1 is MDHEN and CDR2 is SYDVKM. The CDR3 runs to 15 residues. V lost 8 bases to trimming and J lost 3 bases; unmatched junction nucleotides: 9. The CDR3: CASRGAGGFYNEQFF. The CDR3, as DNA: TGTGCCAGCCGCGGGGCGGGGGGCTTCTACAATGAGCAGTTCTTC.

The chain recombines TRBV6-1 with TRBJ2-2, with D possibly matching TRBD2 (6 bases). In germline, CDR1 is MNHNS, CDR2 SASEGT. Trimming pared 0 bases from V and 6 bases from J, leaving 11 bases between. The length of the CDR3 is 15 residues. CDR3 loop: CASSEALRGSGELFF. CDR3 DNA sequence: TGTGCCAGCAGTGAAGCGCTTCGGGGGTCCGGGGAGCTGTTTTTT.

This clone turned up a few times. The J gene is TRBJ1-1, the V gene TRBV6-6, with a weak D call TRBD1 (6 bases). V was shortened by 3 bases and J by 4 bases, with 15 bases between the two germline ends. The CDR3 loop spans 15 amino acids. Germline loops: CDR1 MNHNY, CDR2 SVGAGI (reference sequence). The CDR3 loop is CASSYGGGRSTEAFF. DNA of the CDR3: TGTGCCAGCAGTTATGGTGGGGGCAGGAGCACTGAAGCTTTCTTT.

The chain uses TRBV10-2 and TRBJ2-1, with unresolved D. Germline V gene lookup returns CDR1 WSHSY and CDR2 SAAADI. The CDR3 spans 12 residues. V gave up 7 bases and J gave up 5 bases, with 9 bases separating them. This CDR3 reads CASTSENNEQFF. DNA for the CDR3: TGCGCCAGCACCTCAGAAAACAATGAGCAGTTCTTC.

This CDR3 reads CASSYGGWEQYF. The CDR3 DNA follows: TGTGCCAGCAGTTACGGGGGCTGGGAGCAGTACTTC. The chain carries TRBV6-5 and TRBJ2-5; D is possibly TRBD1 (6 bases). CDR1 and CDR2 from the germline V gene are MNHEY and SVGAGI. V was cut by 2 bases and J by 11 bases, with 12 bases left in between. The CDR3 runs to 12 residues.

The V gene is TRBV30, the J gene TRBJ1-5, with D unclear. The germline CDR1 and CDR2 sequences are GTSNPN and SVGIG (reference sequence). This CDR3 has 14 amino acids. V lost 0 bases and J lost 0, with 6 bases in between. The CDR3 sequence: CAWSVLYSNQPQHF. DNA for the CDR3: TGTGCCTGGAGTGTCCTCTATAGCAATCAGCCCCAGCATTTT.

The chain couples TRBV10-3 to TRBJ2-1, with 8 bases identical to TRBD2. V gave up 6 bases and J gave up 9 bases; unmatched junction bases: 16. This CDR3 is 16 amino acids long. Per germline, CDR1 ENHRY and CDR2 SYGVKD. The CDR3 DNA follows: TGTGCCATCAGATCATTTGCGGGGGGCGAACGGGGTGAGCAGTTCTTC. Protein: CAIRSFAGGERGEQFF.

V gene TRBV5-1 combines with J gene TRBJ1-4, with D maybe TRBD1 (6 bases). Germline V gene lookup returns CDR1 SGHRS and CDR2 YFSETQ. CDR3 length equals 16 residues. Trimming took 0 bases from V and 0 from J, leaving 9 bases between them. DNA for the CDR3: TGCGCCAGCAGCTTGGGTTCAGGGGCAACTAATGAAAAACTGTTTTTT. Protein sequence: CASSLGSGATNEKLFF. Combining the CDR3 with reference TRBV5-1 and TRBJ1-4 gives the whole variable domain KAGVTQTPRYLIKTRGQQVTLSCSPISGHRSVSWYQQTPGQGLQFLFEYFSETQRNKGNFPGRFSGRQFSNSRSEMNVSTLELGDSALYLCASSLGSGATNEKLFFGSGTQLSVL.

This chain joins TRBV2 and TRBJ1-2, with TRBD1 identical over 7 bases. With V trimmed by 5 bases and J by 3 bases, 6 bases remained unmatched. The CDR3 has 14 residues. Germline assignment: CDR1 SNHLY and CDR2 FYNNEI. The CDR3 loop reads CASSPTGLDYGYTF. The CDR3, as DNA: TGTGCCAGCAGTCCGACAGGGTTGGACTATGGCTACACCTTC.

This clone was detected once. The chain carries TRBV6-5 and TRBJ2-5, with a possible D match to TRBD1 (6 bases). The CDR3 runs 14 residues. V shed 0 bases and J shed 5 bases, with 10 bases lying between them. Germline assignment: CDR1 MNHEY and CDR2 SVGAGI. The CDR3 region has the DNA TGTGCCAGCAGTTACTCGGGGGCGGCCGAGACCCAGTACTTC. Residues: CASSYSGAAETQYF.

V and J are TRBV5-6 and TRBJ2-2; 11 bases are shared with TRBD1. V dropped 2 bases and J dropped 4; count of bases not matched to a gene: 1. The CDR3 sequence is 15 residues long. CDR1 is SGHDT, CDR2 YYEEEE, per germline. The CDR3, as DNA: TGTGCCAGCAGCTTCGGGACAGGGGGCACCGGGGAGCTGTTTTTT. Translating it yields CASSFGTGGTGELFF.

This clone was seen many times. V is TRBV4-3 and J is TRBJ2-7; tentative D call: TRBD1 (5 bases). The V gene's germline CDR1 is LGHNA and CDR2 YSLEER. V was clipped by 0 bases and J by 3 bases, with 12 bases between them. The CDR3 covers 15 residues. Written as DNA, the CDR3 is TGCGCCAGCAGCCAAGATAAGACAGAGAGCTACGAGCAGTACTTC. This gives the protein CASSQDKTESYEQYF.

The chain combines TRBV7-2 with TRBJ2-7; no definite D call. The CDR3 is made up of 16 amino acids. CDR1 is SGHTA and CDR2 is FQGNSA in the germline V gene. Trimming pared 4 bases from V and 3 bases from J, leaving 19 bases between. This CDR3 is CASSSDRLELGYEQYF. The DNA of the CDR3 is TGTGCCAGCAGCTCCGATAGGCTAGAATTAGGCTACGAGCAGTACTTC. Full variable domain (outside the CDR3, taken from reference TRBV7-2 and TRBJ2-7): GAGVSQSPSNKVTEKGKDVELRCDPISGHTALYWYRQSLGQGLEFLIYFQGNSAPDKSGLPSDRFSAERTGGSVSTLTIQRTQQEDSAVYLCASSSDRLELGYEQYFGPGTRLTVT.

This clone showed up just once. The gene calls are TRBV28 and TRBJ1-1; TRBD1 matches at 9 bases. V lost 3 bases, J lost 12 bases, and 8 bases stayed unmatched. The CDR3 length is 13 residues. The germline V gene has CDR1 MDHEN and CDR2 SYDVKM. The CDR3 region is CASSFQQGATSFF. CDR3 DNA sequence: TGTGCCAGCAGTTTCCAACAGGGGGCCACGTCTTTCTTT.

This clone was observed a single time. J is TRBJ1-1 and V is TRBV6-5, with TRBD1 matching over 7 bases. This CDR3 spans 15 amino acids. Unmatched junction bases numbered 7, after V lost 1 base and J lost 5 bases. The V gene's germline CDR1 is MNHEY and CDR2 SVGAGI. CDR3 DNA sequence: TGTGCCAGCAGTTACTTTAGGCAGGGGGAAACTGAAGCTTTCTTT. Encoded protein: CASSYFRQGETEAFF.

This clone has only one observation. The CDR3 DNA reads TGTGCCAGCAGAGTAGGGGGCAAGTCGGCAGATACGCAGTATTTT. It specifies CASRVGGKSADTQYF. The chain carries TRBV6-5 and TRBJ2-3, with 7 bases lining up with TRBD1. Germline CDR1 and CDR2: MNHEY and SVGAGI. This CDR3 has 15 amino acids. V shed 6 bases and J 4 bases; nucleotides not matched to a gene: 10.